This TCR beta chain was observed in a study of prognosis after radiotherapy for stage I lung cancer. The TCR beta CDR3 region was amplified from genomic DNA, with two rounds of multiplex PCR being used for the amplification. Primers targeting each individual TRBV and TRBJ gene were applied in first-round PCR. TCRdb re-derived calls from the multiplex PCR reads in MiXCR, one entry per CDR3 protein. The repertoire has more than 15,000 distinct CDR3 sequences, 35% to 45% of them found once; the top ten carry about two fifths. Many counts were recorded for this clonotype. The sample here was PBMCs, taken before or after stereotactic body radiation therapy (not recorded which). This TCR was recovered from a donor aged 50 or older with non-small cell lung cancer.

The DNA for the CDR3 is TGTGCCAGCTCACCCTCGTTGGCAGGGCGCGAGCAGTACTTC. This gives the protein CASSPSLAGREQYF. V is TRBV18 and J is TRBJ2-7; possibly TRBD1 for D (5 bases). The CDR3 is made up of 14 amino acids. The V and J ends lost 3 bases and 6 bases respectively, with 15 bases between them. In germline, CDR1 is KGHSH, CDR2 LQKENI.